What follows are 9 T cell receptor beta chains derived from one specimen sequenced in a study of identical twins. TCRdb used MiXCR to reprocess the 5' RACE reads, holding one entry per CDR3 protein. The data hold about 340,000 distinct CDR3 sequences, with more than 9% observed a single time. The same data also contributed to another study, on yellow fever vaccine responses in identical twins.

What was sequenced was CD8+ T cells sorted from blood. The receptors were gathered from a woman aged 18-30 years in good health.

This clonotype was seen many times. The chain is built from TRBV4-1 and TRBJ1-4; D is uncertain. The germline gives CDR1 MGHRA, CDR2 YSYEKL. The CDR3 runs 16 residues. V shed 1 base and J shed 2 bases, with 11 bases lying between them. The CDR3 loop is CASSQGGFGTNEKLFF. For the CDR3, the DNA is TGCGCCAGCAGCCAAGGTGGTTTCGGCACTAATGAAAAACTGTTTTTT.

This clonotype was counted between two and nine times. This chain links TRBV20-1 with TRBJ2-1; 13 bases are shared with TRBD2. The V and J ends lost 0 bases and 4 bases, in that order; junction bases with no gene match: 3. CDR1 DFQATT and CDR2 SNEGSKA come from the germline V gene (reference sequence). The CDR3 has 16 amino acids. The CDR3: CSARELAGGDYNEQFF. Here the CDR3 DNA reads TGCAGTGCTAGAGAACTAGCGGGGGGGGATTACAATGAGCAGTTCTTC.

This clonotype has ten or more counts. The rearrangement joins TRBV4-1 to TRBJ2-1, with 7 bases aligning to TRBD2. From germline, CDR1 is MGHRA and CDR2 YSYEKL. The junction had 4 bases not matched to a gene; V was cut back by 1 base and J by 4 bases. The CDR3 loop spans 15 amino acids. CDR3 sequence: CASSQASGSYNEQFF. In DNA form, the CDR3 reads TGCGCCAGCAGCCAAGCTAGCGGTTCATACAATGAGCAGTTCTTC.

V and J are TRBV28 and TRBJ2-5, with TRBD2 matching 7 bases. J lost 3 bases, V lost 6 bases, and 4 bases had no gene match. This CDR3 spans 13 amino acids. The germline V gene encodes CDR1 MDHEN and CDR2 SYDVKM. The CDR3 DNA reads as TGTGCCAGCAGCTCGGGACTAAAAGAGACCCAGTACTTC. Its translation: CASSSGLKETQYF.

This clonotype was seen repeatedly, ten times or more. The V call is TRBV15, the J call TRBJ2-3; 7 bases fit TRBD1. Unmatched junction bases numbered 8, after V lost 5 bases and J lost 3 bases. Germline V CDR1 and CDR2: LNHNV, YYDKDF (reference sequence). The CDR3 has 15 amino acids. The CDR3 protein is CATSPPGGLTDTQYF. CDR3 in DNA: TGTGCCACCAGCCCCCCAGGGGGTTTGACAGATACGCAGTATTTT.

This clonotype was picked up many times. This chain uses TRBV7-3 with TRBJ2-1; 7 nucleotides agree with TRBD2. The V and J ends lost 1 base and 5 bases, in that order; junction bases with no gene match: 11. The V gene's germline CDR1 is SGHTA and CDR2 FQGTGA. The CDR3 contains 17 residues. CDR3 nucleotide sequence: TGTGCCAGCAGCTTAATTGGGGAGGGCCACGGGCACAATGAGCAGTTCTTC. It is translated as CASSLIGEGHGHNEQFF.

The chain uses TRBV13 and TRBJ2-7, with D possibly TRBD2 on 6 matching bases. From germline, CDR1 is PRHDT and CDR2 FYEKMQ (reference sequence). V shed 3 bases and J shed 9 bases, with 9 bases lying between them. CDR3 length: 11 amino acids. This chain's CDR3 is CASSLGGGQYV. The CDR3 DNA follows: TGTGCCAGCAGCTTGGGGGGAGGGCAGTACGTC.

Comments on this clonotype: Possible read error: a much larger clone is one base away. The CDR3 DNA follows: TGCGCCACCAGCCAAGATACGGTCGCAGGGGATAAGCAGTTCTTC. It is translated as CATSQDTVAGDKQFF. The chain carries TRBV4-1 and TRBJ2-1; D possibly corresponds to TRBD1 (6 bases). In germline, CDR1 is MGHRA, CDR2 YSYEKL. This CDR3 has 15 residues.

The CDR3 DNA reads as TGCAGTGCTGTCAGGGGGCTCACCTACAATGAGCAGTTCTTC. This encodes CSAVRGLTYNEQFF. The J gene is TRBJ2-1, the V gene TRBV20-1, with 8 bases that match TRBD1. The V segment lost 5 bases and the J segment 2 bases; nucleotides outside the gene matches: 5. Germline loops: CDR1 DFQATT, CDR2 SNEGSKA (reference sequence). The CDR3 is made up of 14 amino acids.